This TCR beta chain was documented in a study of response to subunit inactivated influenza vaccine (dated by TCRdb to the late 2010s). For the study in its entirety: To follow how T cells responded to a trivalent subunit inactivated influenza vaccine, the researchers relied on deep quantitative profiling of the T cell receptor repertoire. Points the paper makes about the study in general: It was suggested by the authors that each seasonal influenza vaccination may recruit only a limited number of new T cells.

With respect to this clonotype: Its antigen specificity is not known. No quality values exist for individual bases; no much larger clone is one base distant.

Library construction relied on RT-PCR. Sequencing relied on an Illumina HiSeq 2500. TCRdb handled the public reads itself, with Q25 trimming in fastp and clone calling in MiXCR, and kept productive beta chains. A single entry per CDR3 protein holds the most common genes and DNA from its merged rows. This sample gives about 650,000 distinct CDR3 sequences in total; 12% to 15% of them show up just once. 7.5% to 9% of the sample comes from the top ten. For this chain, trimming is 3 bases at the V end and 10 bases at the J end, and the number of junction bases without a gene match is 10. CDR1 and CDR2 are drawn from the germline V gene: KGHSH, LQKENI. The CDR3 has 15 amino acids, counting the end cysteine and phenylalanine. Just the 45-base CDR3 DNA is kept, in frame starting at base 1.

The input for sequencing was PBMCs from blood, taken less than 15 days before vaccination. The chain uses TRBV18 and TRBJ2-5; TRBD2 lines up with 11 middle nucleotides. The source of this sequence is a man in his fifties who received an inactivated influenza vaccine. Donor details come from another sample of the same person, matched by shared clones. CDR3 protein: CASSPLAGGPRNQYF. The DNA sequence is as follows: TGTGCCAGCTCACCCTTAGCGGGAGGGCCGAGAAACCAGTACTTC. The reference TRBV18 and TRBJ2-5 proteins fill in what lies around the CDR3, so the full variable domain reads NAGVMQNPRHLVRRRGQEARLRCSPMKGHSHVYWYRQLPEEGLKFMVYLQKENIIDESGMPKERFSAEFPKEGPSILRIQQVVRGDSAAYFCASSPLAGGPRNQYFGPGTRLLVL.